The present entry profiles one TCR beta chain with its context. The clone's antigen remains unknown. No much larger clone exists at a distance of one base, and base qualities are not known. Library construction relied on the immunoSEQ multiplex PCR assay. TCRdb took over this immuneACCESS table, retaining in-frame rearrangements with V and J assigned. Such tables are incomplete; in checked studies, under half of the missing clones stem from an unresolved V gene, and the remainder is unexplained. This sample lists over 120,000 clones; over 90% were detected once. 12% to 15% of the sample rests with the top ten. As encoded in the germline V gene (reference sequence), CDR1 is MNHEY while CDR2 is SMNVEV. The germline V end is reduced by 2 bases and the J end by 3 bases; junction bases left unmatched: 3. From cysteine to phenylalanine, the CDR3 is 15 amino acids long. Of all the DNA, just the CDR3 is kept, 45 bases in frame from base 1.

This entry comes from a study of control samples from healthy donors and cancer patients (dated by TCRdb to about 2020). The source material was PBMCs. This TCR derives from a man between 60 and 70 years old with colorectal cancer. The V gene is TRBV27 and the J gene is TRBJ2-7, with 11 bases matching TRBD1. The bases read TGTGCCAGCAGTTTAGGGACAGGGGGGTTCTACGAGCAGTACTTC. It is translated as CASSLGTGGFYEQYF.